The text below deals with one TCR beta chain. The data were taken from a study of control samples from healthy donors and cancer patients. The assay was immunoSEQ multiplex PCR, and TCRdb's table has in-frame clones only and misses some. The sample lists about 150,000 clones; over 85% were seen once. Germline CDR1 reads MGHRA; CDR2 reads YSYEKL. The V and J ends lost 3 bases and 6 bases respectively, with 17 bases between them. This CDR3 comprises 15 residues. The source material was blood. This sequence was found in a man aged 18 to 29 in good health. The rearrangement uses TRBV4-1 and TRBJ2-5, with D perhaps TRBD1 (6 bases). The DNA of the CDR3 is TGCGCCAGCAGCCACCCATCGGACAGCCGGAAGACCCAGTACTTC. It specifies CASSHPSDSRKTQYF.